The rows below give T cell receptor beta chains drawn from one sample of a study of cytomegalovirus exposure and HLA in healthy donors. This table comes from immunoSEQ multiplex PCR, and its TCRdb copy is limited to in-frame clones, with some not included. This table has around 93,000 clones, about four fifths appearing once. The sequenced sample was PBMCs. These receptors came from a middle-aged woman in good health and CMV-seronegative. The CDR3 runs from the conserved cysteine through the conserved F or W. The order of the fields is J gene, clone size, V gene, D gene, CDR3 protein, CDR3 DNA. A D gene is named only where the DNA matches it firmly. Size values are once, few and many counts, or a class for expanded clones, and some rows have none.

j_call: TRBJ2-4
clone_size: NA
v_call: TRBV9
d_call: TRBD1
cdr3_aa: CASSVTGGFQNIQYF
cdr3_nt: TGTGCCAGCAGCGTGACAGGGGGTTTCCAAAACATTCAGTACTTC

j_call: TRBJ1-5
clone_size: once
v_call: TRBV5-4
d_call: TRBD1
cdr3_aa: CASSLSPTGEQPQHF
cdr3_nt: TGTGCCAGCAGCTTGTCCCCGACAGGGGAACAGCCCCAGCATTTT

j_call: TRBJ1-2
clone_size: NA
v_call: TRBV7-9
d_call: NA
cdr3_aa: CASSFSREPRRIYGYTF
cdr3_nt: TGTGCCAGCAGCTTTTCTCGAGAGCCCAGGAGGATCTATGGCTACACCTTC

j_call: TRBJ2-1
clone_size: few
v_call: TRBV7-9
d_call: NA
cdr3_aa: CSSSNFQDTLGNEQFF
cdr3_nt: TGTTCCAGCAGTAATTTCCAGGATACCCTTGGCAATGAGCAGTTCTTC

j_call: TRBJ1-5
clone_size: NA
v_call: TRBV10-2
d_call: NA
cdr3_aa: CASSESKSVNQHF
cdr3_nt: TGCGCCAGCAGTGAGTCGAAATCGGTCAACCAGCATTTT

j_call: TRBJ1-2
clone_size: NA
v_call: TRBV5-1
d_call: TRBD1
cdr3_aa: CASSHASRTGSVGYTF
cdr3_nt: TGCGCCAGCAGCCACGCCTCAAGGACAGGGTCTGTTGGCTACACCTTC

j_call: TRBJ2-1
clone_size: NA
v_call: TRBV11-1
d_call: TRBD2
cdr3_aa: CASSLALAVYNEQFF
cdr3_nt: TGTGCCAGCAGCTTAGCACTAGCGGTATACAATGAGCAGTTCTTC

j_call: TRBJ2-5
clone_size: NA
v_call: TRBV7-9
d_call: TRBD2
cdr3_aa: CASSLVLAERETQYF
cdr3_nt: TGTGCCAGCAGCTTAGTCCTAGCGGAAAGAGAGACCCAGTACTTC

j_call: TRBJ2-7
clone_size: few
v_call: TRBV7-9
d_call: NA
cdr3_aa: CASSFRGYYEQYF
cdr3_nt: TGTGCCAGCAGCTTCAGGGGTTACTACGAGCAGTACTTC

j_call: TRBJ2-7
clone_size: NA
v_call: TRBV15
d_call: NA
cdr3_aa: CATSRDNKNSYEQYF
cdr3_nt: TGTGCCACCAGCAGAGATAACAAAAACTCCTACGAGCAGTACTTC

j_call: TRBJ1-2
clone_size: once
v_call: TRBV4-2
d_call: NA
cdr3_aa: CASRDTRNYGYTF
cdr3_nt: TGTGCCAGCCGGGACACCCGTAACTATGGCTACACCTTC

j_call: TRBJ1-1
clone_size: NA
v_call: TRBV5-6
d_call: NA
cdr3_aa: CASSPGVRIGVLGAFF
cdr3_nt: TGTGCCAGCAGCCCCGGAGTTCGGATAGGGGTGCTTGGAGCTTTCTTT

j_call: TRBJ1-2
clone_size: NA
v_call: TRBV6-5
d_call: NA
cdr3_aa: CASSYYVDDRPYGYTF
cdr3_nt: TGTGCCAGCAGTTATTACGTAGACGACAGGCCCTATGGCTACACCTTC

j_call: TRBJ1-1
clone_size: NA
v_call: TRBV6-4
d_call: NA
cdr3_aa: CASSDRFF
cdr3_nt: TGTGCCAGCAGTGATCGGTTCTTT

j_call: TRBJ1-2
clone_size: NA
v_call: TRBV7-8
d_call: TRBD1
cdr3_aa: CASSLDRGANYGYTF
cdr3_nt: TGTGCCAGCAGCTTGGACAGGGGCGCTAACTATGGCTACACCTTC

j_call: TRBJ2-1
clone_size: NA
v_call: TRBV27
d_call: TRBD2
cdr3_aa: CASSFTRLAGGIEQFF
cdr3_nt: TGTGCCAGCAGTTTTACGCGACTAGCGGGAGGTATAGAGCAGTTCTTC

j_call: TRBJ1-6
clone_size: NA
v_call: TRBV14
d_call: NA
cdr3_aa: CASSQAGGAGNSPLHF
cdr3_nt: TGTGCCAGCAGCCAAGCGGGGGGCGCCGGCAATTCACCCCTCCACTTT

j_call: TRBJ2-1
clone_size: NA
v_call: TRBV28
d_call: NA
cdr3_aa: CASSLRDIPYNEQFF
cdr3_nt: TGTGCCAGCAGTTTAAGGGACATCCCCTACAATGAGCAGTTCTTC

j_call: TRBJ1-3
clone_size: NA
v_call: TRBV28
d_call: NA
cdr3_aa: CASRRGLRSGNTIYF
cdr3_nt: TGTGCCAGCAGAAGGGGCTTGAGGTCTGGAAACACCATATATTTT

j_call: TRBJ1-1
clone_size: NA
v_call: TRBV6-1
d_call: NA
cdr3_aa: CATRVGATNTEAFF
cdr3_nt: TGTGCCACCCGGGTCGGAGCAACGAACACTGAAGCTTTCTTT

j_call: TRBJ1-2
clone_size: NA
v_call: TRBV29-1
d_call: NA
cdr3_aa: CSVEGQRNYGYTF
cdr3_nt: TGCAGCGTTGAAGGACAGAGGAACTATGGCTACACCTTC

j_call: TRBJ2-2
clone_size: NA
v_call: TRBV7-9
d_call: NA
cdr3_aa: CASSRLETAGELFF
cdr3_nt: TGTGCCAGCAGCCGACTAGAAACGGCCGGGGAGCTGTTTTTT

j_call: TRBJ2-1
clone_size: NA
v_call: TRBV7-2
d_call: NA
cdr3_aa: CASSSTGLFNEQFF
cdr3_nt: TGTGCCAGCAGCAGTACCGGACTTTTCAATGAGCAGTTCTTC

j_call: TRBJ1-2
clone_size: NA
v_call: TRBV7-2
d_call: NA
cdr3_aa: CASGTDIAANYGYTF
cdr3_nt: TGTGCCAGCGGAACAGATATCGCTGCTAACTATGGCTACACCTTC

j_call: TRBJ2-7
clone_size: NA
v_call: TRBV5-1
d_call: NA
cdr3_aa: CASSLTETYEQYF
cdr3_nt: TGCGCCAGCAGCCTGACAGAGACCTACGAGCAGTACTTC

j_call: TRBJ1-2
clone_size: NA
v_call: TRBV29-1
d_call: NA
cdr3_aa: CSVVGVLNYGYTF
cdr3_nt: TGCAGCGTTGTCGGGGTCCTAAACTATGGCTACACCTTC

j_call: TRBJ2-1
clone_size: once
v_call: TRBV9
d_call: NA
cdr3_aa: CASSVVPARFREQFF
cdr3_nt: TGTGCCAGCAGCGTAGTCCCAGCCCGTTTCAGGGAGCAGTTCTTC

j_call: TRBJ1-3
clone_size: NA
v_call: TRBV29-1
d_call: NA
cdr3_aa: CSVEDLAGNTIYF
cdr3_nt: TGCAGCGTTGAAGATCTTGCCGGGAACACCATATATTTT

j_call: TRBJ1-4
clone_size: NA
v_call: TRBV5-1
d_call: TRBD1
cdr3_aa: CASSRRQGANEKLFF
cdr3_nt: TGCGCCAGCAGCCGCCGACAGGGGGCTAATGAAAAACTGTTTTTT

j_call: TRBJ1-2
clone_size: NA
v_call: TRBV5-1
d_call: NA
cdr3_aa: CASSQTKGIGGYTF
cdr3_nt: TGCGCCAGCAGTCAGACGAAGGGGATCGGTGGCTACACCTTC

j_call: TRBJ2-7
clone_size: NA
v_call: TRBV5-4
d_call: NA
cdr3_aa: CASSGPDSYEQYF
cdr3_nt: TGTGCCAGCAGCGGCCCGGACAGCTACGAGCAGTACTTC

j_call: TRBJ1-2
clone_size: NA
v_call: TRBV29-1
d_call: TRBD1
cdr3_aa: CSVGRTGPNYGYTF
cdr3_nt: TGCAGCGTTGGACGGACAGGACCGAACTATGGCTACACCTTC

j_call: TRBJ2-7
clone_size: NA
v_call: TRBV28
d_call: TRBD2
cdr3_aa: CAISSGTSSYEQYF
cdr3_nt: TGTGCCATCTCCAGCGGGACGAGCTCCTACGAGCAGTACTTC